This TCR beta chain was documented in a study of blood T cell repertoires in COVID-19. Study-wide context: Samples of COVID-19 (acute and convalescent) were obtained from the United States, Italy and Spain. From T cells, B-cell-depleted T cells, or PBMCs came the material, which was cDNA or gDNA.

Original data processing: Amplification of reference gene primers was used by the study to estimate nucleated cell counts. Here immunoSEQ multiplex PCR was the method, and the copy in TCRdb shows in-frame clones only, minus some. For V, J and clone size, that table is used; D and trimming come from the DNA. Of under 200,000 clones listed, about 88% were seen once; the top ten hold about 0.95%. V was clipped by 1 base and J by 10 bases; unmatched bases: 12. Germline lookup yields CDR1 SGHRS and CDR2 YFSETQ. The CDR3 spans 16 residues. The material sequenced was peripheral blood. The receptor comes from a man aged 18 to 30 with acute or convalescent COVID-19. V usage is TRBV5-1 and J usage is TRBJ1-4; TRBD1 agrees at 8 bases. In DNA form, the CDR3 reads TGCGCCAGCAGCTTGTCCGGGACAGGTCTCTCTGGAAAACTGTTTTTT. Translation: CASSLSGTGLSGKLFF.